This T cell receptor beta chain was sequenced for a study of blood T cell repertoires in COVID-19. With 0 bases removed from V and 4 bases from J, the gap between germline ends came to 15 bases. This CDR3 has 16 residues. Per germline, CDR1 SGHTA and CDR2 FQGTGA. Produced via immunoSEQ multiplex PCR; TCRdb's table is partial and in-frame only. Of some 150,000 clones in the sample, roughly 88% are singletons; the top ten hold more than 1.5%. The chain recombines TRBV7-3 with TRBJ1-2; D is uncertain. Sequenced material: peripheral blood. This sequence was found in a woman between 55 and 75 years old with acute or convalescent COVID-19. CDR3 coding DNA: TGTGCCAGCAGCTTAACGGATGCGGGGTTAGGCTATGGCTACACCTTC. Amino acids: CASSLTDAGLGYGYTF.